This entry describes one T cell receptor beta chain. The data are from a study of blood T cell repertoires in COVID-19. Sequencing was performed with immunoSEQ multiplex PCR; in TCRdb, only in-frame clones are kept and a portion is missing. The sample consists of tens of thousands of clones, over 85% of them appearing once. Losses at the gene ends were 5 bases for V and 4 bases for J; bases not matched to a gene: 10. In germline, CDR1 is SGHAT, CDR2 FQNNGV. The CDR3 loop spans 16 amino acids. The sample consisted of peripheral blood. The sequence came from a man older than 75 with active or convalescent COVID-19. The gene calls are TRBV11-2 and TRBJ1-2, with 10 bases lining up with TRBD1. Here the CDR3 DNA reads TGTGCCAGCAGCCCCGGGGGGACAGGGGTATCCTATGGCTACACCTTC. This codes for CASSPGGTGVSYGYTF.